This note documents a single TCR beta chain sequence. This clone is a singleton in its sample. It has no known antigen specificity. No much larger clonotype is one base removed from it; base qualities were not supplied. Participants in the prospective study were enrolled through a virtual design, were aged roughly 18 to 100 years, and lived in approximately 25 United States geographic areas. To assign participants to cohorts, the prospective study relied on clinical history that participants themselves reported in a screening survey and a study questionnaire. For ImmuneRACE Cohort 3, a participant was defined as recovered based on two consecutive negative NP/OP PCR tests, clearance by a healthcare professional, or resolution of symptoms. In the prospective study, mobile phlebotomists collected whole blood, serum and a nasopharyngeal or oropharyngeal swab from each participant. Over a roughly 2-month period, participants in the prospective study had the option of providing additional blood draws and questionnaires. Prospective study blood samples were shipped either frozen or at room temperature before DNA extraction.

TCRbeta CDR3 regions were amplified from genomic DNA using the immunoSEQ Assay, a bias-controlled multiplex PCR. The paper's data handling went like this. Within the assay, amplification of reference gene primers was used to estimate how many nucleated cells each sample contained. To quantify the absolute abundance of each unique TCRbeta CDR3 rearrangement, sequence reads were collapsed and filtered. For each sample, productive Simpson clonality was calculated as the square root of Simpson's diversity index over productive rearrangements. Imported from immuneACCESS, the table was reduced by TCRdb to in-frame sequences with V and J called. These copies leave out some clones; in studies compared against another copy, an unresolved V gene accounts for under half, and the cause of the remainder is not known. Clonal size and the V and J genes are those of that table, whereas D and trimming came from the DNA. For this sample there are a few hundred thousand clones; approximately 88% appear just once. The ten largest clones add up to about 9.8% of the sample.

These data originate in a study of blood T cell repertoires in COVID-19 (dated by TCRdb to the early 2020s). A note on the overall study: Samples from collaborators originated in the United States, Italy and Spain and spanned both the acute and convalescent phases of COVID-19. The material from the prospective study consisted of cDNA or gDNA derived from T cells, B-cell-depleted T cells, or PBMCs. Where available, HLA class I and class II types were obtained from metadata supplied by the sample provider rather than from assay-based typing. A de-identified subject ID, COVID-19 status, age in years and sex were almost always included in the sample metadata. The samples were drawn from two sources: the first 160 participants of the ongoing ImmuneRACE study, and 1,254 subjects contributed by 6 global collaborators. The repertoires were released in a freely available public database meant as a resource for research on the immune response to SARS-CoV-2. Deeply sampled blood TCRbeta repertoires from subjects exposed to, actively infected with, or recovered from COVID-19 were included in the dataset. The paper's findings and limits, for the study overall: Clinical and demographic metadata were provided uncurated, with the amount varying by source and participant.

The germline V gene encodes CDR1 MDHEN and CDR2 SYDVKM. At the junction V is shortened by 6 bases and J by 4 bases, with 8 bases in between. Reading from cysteine to phenylalanine, the CDR3 counts 12 amino acids. Left in the record is the CDR3 DNA by itself, 36 bases read in frame from the first base. The TCR was taken from a woman under 30 who had recovered from COVID-19. The rearranged segments are TRBV28 and TRBJ2-3; the D gene identity is not certain. Sequenced input: PBMCs or T cells enriched from blood (not recorded which). The CDR3 region reads CASSRYSDTQYF. The bases read TGTGCCAGCAGCCGTTATTCAGATACGCAGTATTTT.